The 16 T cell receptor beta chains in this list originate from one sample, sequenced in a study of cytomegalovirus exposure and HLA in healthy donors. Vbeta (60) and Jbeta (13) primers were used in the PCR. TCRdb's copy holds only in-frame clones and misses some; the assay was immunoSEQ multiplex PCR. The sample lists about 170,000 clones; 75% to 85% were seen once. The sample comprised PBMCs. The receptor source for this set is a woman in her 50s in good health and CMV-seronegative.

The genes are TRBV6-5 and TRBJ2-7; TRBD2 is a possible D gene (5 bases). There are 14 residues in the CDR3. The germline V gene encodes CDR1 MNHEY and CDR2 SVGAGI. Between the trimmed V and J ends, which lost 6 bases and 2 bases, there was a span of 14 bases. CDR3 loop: CASRPGSLPYEQYF. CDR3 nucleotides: TGTGCCAGCAGACCGGGATCCTTACCCTACGAGCAGTACTTC.

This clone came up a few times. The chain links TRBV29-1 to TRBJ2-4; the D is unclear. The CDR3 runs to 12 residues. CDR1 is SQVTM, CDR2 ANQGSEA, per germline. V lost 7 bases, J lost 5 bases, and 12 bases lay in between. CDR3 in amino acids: CSARAPENIQYF. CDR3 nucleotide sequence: TGCAGCGCCCGAGCGCCAGAAAACATTCAGTACTTC. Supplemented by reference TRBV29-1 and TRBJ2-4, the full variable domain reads SAVISQKPSRDICQRGTSLTIQCQVDSQVTMMFWYRQQPGQSLTLIATANQGSEATYESGFVIDKFPISRPNLTFSTLTVSNMSPEDSSIYLCSARAPENIQYFGAGTRLSVL.

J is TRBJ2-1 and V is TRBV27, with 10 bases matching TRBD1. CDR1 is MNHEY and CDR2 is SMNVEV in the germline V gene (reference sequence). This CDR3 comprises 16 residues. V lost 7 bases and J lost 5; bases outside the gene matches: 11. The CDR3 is CASTNWRDRGHNEQFF. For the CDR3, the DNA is TGTGCCAGCACTAACTGGCGGGACAGGGGCCACAATGAGCAGTTCTTC.

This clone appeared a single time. The CDR3 reads CASSLNLGYTF. CDR3 in DNA: TGTGCCAGCAGTTTAAATCTTGGCTACACCTTC. V usage is TRBV28 and J usage is TRBJ1-2; D ambiguous. In germline, CDR1 is MDHEN, CDR2 SYDVKM. CDR3 length: 11 residues. V was clipped by 2 bases and J by 7 bases, with 5 bases between them.

CDR3 region: CASSLGQGGEAFF. The CDR3, as DNA: TGTGCCAGCAGCTTGGGACAAGGGGGTGAAGCTTTCTTT. The chain couples TRBV7-2 to TRBJ1-1; D is perhaps TRBD1 (6 bases). Germline CDR1 SGHTA, CDR2 FQGNSA. The ends were cut back, 3 bases at V and 7 bases at J, with 12 bases in the middle. This CDR3 has 13 residues.

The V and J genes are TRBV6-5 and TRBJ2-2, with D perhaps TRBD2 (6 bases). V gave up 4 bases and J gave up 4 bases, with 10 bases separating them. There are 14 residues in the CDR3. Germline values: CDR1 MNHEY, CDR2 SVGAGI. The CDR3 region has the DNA TGTGCCAGCAGTTTCCAAGCGGGCACCGGGGAGCTGTTTTTT. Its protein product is CASSFQAGTGELFF.

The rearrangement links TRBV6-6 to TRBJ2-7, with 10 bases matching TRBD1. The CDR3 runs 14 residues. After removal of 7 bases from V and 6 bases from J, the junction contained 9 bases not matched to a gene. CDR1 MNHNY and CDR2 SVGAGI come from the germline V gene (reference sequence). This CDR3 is CASNPGTGAGEQYF. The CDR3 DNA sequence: TGTGCCAGCAACCCCGGGACAGGGGCTGGCGAGCAGTACTTC.

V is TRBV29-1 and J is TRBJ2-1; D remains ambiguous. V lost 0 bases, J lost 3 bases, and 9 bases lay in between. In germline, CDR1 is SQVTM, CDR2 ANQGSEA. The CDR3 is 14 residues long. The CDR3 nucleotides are TGCAGCGTTGAAGATTGGGCCGACTACAATGAGCAGTTCTTC. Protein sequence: CSVEDWADYNEQFF.

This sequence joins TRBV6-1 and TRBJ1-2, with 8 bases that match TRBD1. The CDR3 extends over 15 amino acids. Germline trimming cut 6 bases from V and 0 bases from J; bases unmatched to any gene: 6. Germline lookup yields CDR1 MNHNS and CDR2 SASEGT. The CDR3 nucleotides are TGTGCCAGCAGCGACGCAGGGGGCACTAACTATGGCTACACCTTC. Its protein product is CASSDAGGTNYGYTF.

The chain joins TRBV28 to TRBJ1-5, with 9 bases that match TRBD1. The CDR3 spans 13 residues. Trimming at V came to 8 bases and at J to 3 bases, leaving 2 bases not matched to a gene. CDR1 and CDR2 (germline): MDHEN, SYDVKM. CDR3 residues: CASGTGINQPQHF. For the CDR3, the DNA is TGTGCCAGCGGGACAGGGATCAATCAGCCCCAGCATTTT.

This chain's CDR3 is CASSPRLANHEQFF. CDR3 DNA: TGCGCCAGCAGCCCCCGACTAGCTAACCATGAGCAGTTCTTC. The chain carries TRBV4-3 and TRBJ2-1; TRBD2 agrees at 7 bases. V lost 4 bases, J lost 8 bases, and 8 bases stayed unmatched. This CDR3 is 14 amino acids long. Germline CDR1 LGHNA, CDR2 YSLEER.

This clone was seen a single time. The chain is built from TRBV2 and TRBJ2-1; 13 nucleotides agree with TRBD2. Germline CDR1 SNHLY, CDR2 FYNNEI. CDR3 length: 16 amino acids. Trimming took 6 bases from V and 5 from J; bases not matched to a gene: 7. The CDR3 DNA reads TGTGCCAGCAGGAAGAGTGGACTAGCGGGAGACAATGAGCAGTTCTTC. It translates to CASRKSGLAGDNEQFF.

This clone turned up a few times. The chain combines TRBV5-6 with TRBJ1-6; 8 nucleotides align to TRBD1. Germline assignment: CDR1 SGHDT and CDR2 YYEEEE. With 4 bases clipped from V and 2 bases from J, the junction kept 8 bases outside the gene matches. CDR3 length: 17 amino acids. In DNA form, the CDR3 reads TGTGCCAGCAGCCGGAACAGGGGGGTTACCTATAATTCACCCCTCCACTTT. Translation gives CASSRNRGVTYNSPLHF.

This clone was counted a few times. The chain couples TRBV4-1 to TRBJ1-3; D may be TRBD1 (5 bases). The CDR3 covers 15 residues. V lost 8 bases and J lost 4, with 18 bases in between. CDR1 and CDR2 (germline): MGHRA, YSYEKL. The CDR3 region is CASSGSGAGGNTIYF. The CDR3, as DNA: TGCGCCAGCTCCGGGAGTGGGGCGGGAGGAAACACCATATATTTT.

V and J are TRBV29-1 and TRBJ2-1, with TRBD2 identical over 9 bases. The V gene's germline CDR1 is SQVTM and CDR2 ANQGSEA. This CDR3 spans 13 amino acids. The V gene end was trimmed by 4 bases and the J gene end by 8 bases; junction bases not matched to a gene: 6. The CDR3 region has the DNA TGCAGCGTTGTAACTAGCGGGTTCCATGAGCAGTTCTTC. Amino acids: CSVVTSGFHEQFF.

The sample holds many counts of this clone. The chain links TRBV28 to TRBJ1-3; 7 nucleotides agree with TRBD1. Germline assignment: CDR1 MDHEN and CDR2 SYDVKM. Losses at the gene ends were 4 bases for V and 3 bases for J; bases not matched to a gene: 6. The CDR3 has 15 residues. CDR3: CASSSQDRDGNTIYF. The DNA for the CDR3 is TGTGCCAGCAGTTCCCAAGACAGGGATGGAAACACCATATATTTT.